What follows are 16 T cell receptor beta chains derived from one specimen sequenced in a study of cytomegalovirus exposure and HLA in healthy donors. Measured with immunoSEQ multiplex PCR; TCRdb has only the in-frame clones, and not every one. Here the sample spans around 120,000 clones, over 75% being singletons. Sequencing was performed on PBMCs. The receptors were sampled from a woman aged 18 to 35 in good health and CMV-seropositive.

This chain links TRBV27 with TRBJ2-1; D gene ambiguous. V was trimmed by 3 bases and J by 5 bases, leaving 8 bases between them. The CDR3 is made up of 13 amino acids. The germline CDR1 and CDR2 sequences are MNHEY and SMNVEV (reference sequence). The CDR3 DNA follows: TGTGCCAGCAGTTTTCCCCCAAACAATGAGCAGTTCTTC. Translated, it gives CASSFPPNNEQFF.

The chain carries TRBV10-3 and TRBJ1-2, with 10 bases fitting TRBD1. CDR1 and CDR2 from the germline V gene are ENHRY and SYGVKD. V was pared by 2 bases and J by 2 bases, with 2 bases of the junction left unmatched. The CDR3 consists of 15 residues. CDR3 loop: CAISERGQGNYGYTF. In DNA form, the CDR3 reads TGTGCCATCAGTGAGAGGGGACAGGGGAACTATGGCTACACCTTC.

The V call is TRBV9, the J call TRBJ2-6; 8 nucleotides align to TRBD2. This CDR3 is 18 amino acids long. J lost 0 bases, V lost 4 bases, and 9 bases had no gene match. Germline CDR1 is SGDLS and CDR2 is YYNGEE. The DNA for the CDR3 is TGTGCCAGCAGCCTACAAGCGGGGGTGCCCTCTGGGGCCAACGTCCTGACTTTC. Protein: CASSLQAGVPSGANVLTF. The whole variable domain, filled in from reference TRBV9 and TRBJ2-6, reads DSGVTQTPKHLITATGQRVTLRCSPRSGDLSVYWYQQSLDQGLQFLIQYYNGEERAKGNILERFSAQQFPDLHSELNLSSLELGDSALYFCASSLQAGVPSGANVLTFGAGSRLTVL.

The CDR3 nucleotides are TGCGCCAGCAGCCCTACAGGGCCACCGAACACTGAAGCTTTCTTT. This codes for CASSPTGPPNTEAFF. The chain is built from TRBV5-1 and TRBJ1-1; TRBD1 is a possible D gene (6 bases). Per germline, CDR1 SGHRS and CDR2 YFSETQ. This CDR3 has 15 amino acids. The V end lost 4 bases, the J end lost 1 base, and 14 bases lay between the germline ends.

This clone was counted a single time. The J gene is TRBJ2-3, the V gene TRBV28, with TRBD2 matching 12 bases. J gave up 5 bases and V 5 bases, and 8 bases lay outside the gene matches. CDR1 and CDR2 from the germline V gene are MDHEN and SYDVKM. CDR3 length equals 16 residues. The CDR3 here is CASSLLLAGGRDTQYF. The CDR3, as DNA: TGTGCCAGCAGTCTCCTTCTAGCGGGAGGGAGAGATACGCAGTATTTT.

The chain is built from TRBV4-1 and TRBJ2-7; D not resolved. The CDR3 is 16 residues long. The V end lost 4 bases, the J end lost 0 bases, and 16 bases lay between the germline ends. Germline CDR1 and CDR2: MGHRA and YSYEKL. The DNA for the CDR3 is TGCGCCAGCAGCCTCGGTCCCGCGCTGAGCTCCTACGAGCAGTACTTC. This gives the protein CASSLGPALSSYEQYF.

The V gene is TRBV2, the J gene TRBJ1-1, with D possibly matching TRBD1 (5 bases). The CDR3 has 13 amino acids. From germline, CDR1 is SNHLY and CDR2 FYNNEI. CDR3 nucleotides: TGTGCTACCATATCGCAGGGAATCGCTGAAGCTTTCTTT. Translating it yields CATISQGIAEAFF.

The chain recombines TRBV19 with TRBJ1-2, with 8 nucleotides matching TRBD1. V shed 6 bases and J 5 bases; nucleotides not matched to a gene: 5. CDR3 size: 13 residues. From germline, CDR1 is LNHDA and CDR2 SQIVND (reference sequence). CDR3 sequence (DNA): TGTGCCAGTAGCCGCGGGACAGGATATGGCTACACCTTC. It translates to CASSRGTGYGYTF. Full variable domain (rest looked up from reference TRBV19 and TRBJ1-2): DGGITQSPKYLFRKEGQNVTLSCEQNLNHDAMYWYRQDPGQGLRLIYYSQIVNDFQKGDIAEGYSVSREKKESFPLTVTSAQKNPTAFYLCASSRGTGYGYTFGSGTRLTVV.

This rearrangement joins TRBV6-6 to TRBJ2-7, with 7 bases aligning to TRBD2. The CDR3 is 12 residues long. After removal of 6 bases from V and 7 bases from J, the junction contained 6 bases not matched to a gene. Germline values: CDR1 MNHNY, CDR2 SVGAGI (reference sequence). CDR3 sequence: CASSPTSVEQYF. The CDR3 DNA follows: TGTGCCAGCAGCCCCACTAGCGTAGAGCAGTACTTC.

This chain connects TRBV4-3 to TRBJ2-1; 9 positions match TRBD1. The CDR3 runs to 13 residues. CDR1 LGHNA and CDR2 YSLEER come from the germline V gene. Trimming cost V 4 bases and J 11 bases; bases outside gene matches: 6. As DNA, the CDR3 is TGCGCCAGCAGCCTTACGGGACAGGGACAGCAGTTCTTC. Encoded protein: CASSLTGQGQQFF.

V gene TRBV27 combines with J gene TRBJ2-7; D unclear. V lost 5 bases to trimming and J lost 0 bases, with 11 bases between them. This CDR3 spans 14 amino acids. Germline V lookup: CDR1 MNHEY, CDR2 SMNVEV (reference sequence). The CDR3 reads CASSQWASSYEQYF. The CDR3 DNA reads TGTGCCAGCAGTCAGTGGGCCAGCTCCTACGAGCAGTACTTC.

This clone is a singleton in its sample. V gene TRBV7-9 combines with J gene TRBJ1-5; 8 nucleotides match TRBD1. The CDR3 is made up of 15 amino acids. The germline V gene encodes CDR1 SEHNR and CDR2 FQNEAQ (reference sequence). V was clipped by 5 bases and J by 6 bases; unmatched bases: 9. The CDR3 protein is CASSHGQGRGQPQHF. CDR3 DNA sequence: TGTGCCAGCAGCCACGGACAGGGCAGAGGTCAGCCCCAGCATTTT.

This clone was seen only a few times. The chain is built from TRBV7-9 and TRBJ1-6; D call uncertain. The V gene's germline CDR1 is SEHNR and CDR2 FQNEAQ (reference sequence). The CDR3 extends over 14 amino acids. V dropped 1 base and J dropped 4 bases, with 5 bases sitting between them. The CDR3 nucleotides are TGTGCCAGCAGCTTAGAACAGTATAATTCACCCCTCCACTTT. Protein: CASSLEQYNSPLHF.

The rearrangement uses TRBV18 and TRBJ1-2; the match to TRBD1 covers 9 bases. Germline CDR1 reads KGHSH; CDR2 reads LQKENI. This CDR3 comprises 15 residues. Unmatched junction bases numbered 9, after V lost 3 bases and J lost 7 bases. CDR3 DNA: TGTGCCAGCTCACCGTCTACGGGACAGGGCTTTGGCTACACCTTC. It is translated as CASSPSTGQGFGYTF.

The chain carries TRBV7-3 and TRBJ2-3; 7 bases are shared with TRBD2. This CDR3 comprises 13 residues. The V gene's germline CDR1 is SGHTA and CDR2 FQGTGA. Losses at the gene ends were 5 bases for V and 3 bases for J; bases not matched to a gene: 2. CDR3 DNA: TGTGCCAGCAGCCTCGGGGGGACAGATACGCAGTATTTT. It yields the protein CASSLGGTDTQYF.

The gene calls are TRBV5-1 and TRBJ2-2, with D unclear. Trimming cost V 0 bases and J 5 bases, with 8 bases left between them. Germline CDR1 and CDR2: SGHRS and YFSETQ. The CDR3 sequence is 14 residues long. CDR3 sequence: CASSLAGRTGELFF. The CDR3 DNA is TGCGCCAGCAGCTTGGCCGGCAGGACCGGGGAGCTGTTTTTT.